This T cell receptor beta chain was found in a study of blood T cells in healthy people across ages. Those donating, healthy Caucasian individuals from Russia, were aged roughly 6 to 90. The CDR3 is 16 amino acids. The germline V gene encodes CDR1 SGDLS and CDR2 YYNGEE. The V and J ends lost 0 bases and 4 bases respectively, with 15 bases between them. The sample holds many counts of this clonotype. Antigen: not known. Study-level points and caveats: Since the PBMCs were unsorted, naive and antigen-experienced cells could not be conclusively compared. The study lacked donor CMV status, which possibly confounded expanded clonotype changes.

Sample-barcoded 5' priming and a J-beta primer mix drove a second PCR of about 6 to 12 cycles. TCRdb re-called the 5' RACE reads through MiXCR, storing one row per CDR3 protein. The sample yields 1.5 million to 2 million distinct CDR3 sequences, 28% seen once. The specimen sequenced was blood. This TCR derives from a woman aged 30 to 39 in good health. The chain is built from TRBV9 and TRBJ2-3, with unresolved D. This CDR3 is CASSVGGGVTPDTQYF. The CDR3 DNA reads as TGTGCCAGCAGCGTAGGAGGTGGGGTTACCCCAGATACGCAGTATTTT.